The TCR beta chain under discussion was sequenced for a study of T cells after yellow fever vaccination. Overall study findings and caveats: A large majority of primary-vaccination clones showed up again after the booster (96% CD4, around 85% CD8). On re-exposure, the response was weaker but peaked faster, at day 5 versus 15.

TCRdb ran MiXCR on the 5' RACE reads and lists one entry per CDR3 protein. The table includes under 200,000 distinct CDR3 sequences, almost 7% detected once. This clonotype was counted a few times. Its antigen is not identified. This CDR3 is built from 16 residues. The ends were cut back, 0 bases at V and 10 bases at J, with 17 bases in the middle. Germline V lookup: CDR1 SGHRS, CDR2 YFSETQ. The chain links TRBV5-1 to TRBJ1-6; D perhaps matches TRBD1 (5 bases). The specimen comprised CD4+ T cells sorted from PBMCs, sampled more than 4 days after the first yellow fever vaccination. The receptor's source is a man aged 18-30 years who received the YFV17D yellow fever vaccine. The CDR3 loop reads CASSLERGGGKSPLHF. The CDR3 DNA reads TGCGCCAGCAGCTTGGAAAGGGGTGGCGGGAAGTCACCCCTCCACTTT.